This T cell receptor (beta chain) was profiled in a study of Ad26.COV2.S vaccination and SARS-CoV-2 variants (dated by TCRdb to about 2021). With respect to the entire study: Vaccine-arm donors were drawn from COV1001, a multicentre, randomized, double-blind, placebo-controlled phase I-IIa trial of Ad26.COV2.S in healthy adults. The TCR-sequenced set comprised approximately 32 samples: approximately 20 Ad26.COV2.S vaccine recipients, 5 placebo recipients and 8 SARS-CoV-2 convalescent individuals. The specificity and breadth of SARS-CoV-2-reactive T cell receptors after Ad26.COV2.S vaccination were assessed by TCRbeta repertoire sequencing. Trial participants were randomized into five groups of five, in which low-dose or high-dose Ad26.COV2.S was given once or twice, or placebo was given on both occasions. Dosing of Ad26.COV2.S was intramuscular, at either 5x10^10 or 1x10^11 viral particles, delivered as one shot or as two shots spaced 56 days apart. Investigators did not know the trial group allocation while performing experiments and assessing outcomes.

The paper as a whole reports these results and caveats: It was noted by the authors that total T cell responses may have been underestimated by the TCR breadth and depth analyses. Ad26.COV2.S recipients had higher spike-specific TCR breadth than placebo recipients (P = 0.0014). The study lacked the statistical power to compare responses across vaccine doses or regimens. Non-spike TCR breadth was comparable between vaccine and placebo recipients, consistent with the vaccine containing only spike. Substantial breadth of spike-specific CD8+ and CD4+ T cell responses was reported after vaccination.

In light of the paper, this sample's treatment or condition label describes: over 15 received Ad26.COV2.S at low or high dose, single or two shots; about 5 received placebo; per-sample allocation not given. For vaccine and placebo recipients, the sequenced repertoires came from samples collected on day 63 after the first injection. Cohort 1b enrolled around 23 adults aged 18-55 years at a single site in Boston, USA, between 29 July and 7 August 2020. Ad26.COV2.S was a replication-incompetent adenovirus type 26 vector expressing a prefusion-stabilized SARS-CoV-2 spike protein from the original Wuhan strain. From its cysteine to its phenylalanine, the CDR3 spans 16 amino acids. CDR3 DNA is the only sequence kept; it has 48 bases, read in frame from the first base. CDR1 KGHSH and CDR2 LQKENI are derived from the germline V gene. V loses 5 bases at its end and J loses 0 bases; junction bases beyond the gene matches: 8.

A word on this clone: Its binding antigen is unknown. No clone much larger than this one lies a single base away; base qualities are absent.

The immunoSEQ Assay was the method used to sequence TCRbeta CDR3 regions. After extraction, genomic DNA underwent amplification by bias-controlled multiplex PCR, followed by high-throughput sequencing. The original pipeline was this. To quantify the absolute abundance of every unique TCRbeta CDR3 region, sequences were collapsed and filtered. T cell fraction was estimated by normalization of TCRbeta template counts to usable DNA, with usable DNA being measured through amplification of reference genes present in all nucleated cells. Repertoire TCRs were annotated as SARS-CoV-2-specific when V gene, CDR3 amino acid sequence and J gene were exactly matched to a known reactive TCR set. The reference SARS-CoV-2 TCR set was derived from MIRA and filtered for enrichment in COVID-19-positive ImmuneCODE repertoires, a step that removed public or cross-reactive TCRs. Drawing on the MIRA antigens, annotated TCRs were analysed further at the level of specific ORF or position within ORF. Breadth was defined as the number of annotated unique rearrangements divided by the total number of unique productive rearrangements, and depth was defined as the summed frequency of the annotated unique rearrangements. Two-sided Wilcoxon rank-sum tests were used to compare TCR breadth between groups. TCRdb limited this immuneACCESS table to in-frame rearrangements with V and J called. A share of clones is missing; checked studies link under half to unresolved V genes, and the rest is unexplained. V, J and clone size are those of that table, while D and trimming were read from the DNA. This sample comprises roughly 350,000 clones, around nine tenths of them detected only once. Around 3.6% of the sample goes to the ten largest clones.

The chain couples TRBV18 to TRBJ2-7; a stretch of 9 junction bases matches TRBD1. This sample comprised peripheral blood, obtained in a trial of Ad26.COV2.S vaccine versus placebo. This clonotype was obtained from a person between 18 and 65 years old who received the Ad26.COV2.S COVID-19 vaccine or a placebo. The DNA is TGTGCCAGCTCATACCGGGACAGGGAAAGCTCCTACGAGCAGTACTTC. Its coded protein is CASSYRDRESSYEQYF. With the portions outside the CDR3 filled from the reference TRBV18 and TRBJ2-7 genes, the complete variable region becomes NAGVMQNPRHLVRRRGQEARLRCSPMKGHSHVYWYRQLPEEGLKFMVYLQKENIIDESGMPKERFSAEFPKEGPSILRIQQVVRGDSAAYFCASSYRDRESSYEQYFGPGTRLTVT.